The rows below give T cell receptor beta chains drawn from one sample of a study of T cell responses to AZD1222 COVID-19 vaccine. Profiled with immunoSEQ multiplex PCR; TCRdb holds only in-frame clones, not every one. The sample carries about 160,000 clones, approximately 90% recorded once. The sequences come from peripheral blood, collected 28 days after the second AZD1222 dose. The receptors stem from an adult who received the AZD1222 COVID-19 vaccine. Each CDR3 is given with its conserved first and last residue. The order of the fields is J gene, D gene, V gene, clone size, CDR3 protein, CDR3 DNA. D genes are given only for firm matches. A clone size is listed for some rows: how often the clone was seen (once, few, many), or a class if it is expanded.

>TRBJ1-2|NA|TRBV3-1/TRBV3-2|NA
CASNIRSERGGYTF
TGTGCCAGCAACATAAGGTCGGAGAGGGGTGGCTACACCTTC
>TRBJ1-3|TRBD1|TRBV9|NA
CASSVAGTASGNTIYF
TGTGCCAGCAGCGTAGCCGGGACAGCCTCTGGAAACACCATATATTTT
>TRBJ1-2|TRBD1|TRBV5-5|NA
CASSPLLMDRGSYGYTF
TGTGCCAGCAGCCCTCTTCTTATGGACAGGGGGAGCTATGGCTACACCTTC
>TRBJ1-5|NA|TRBV6-2/TRBV6-3|once
CASSSRGVLESNQPQHF
TGTGCCAGCAGTTCCCGGGGGGTCTTAGAGAGCAATCAGCCCCAGCATTTT
>TRBJ2-1|NA|TRBV5-3|NA
CARSLNSSVSSSYNEQFF
TGTGCCAGAAGCCTGAACTCTAGCGTATCGAGCTCCTACAATGAGCAGTTCTTC
>TRBJ2-3|NA|TRBV29-1|NA
CSVGGVSTDTQYF
TGCAGCGTTGGAGGTGTAAGCACAGATACGCAGTATTTT
>TRBJ2-1|TRBD2|TRBV18|NA
CASSPRAGEQFF
TGTGCCAGCTCACCACGAGCGGGGGAGCAGTTCTTC
>TRBJ2-6|NA|TRBV9|NA
CASSTTSGSGANVLTF
TGTGCCAGCAGCACCACGTCGGGCTCTGGGGCCAACGTCCTGACTTTC
>TRBJ2-1|NA|TRBV15|NA
CATSRDWTLVLDNEQFF
TGTGCCACCAGCAGAGATTGGACTCTTGTTCTGGACAATGAGCAGTTCTTC
>TRBJ2-1|TRBD2|TRBV7-2|NA
CASSLELSGRNEQFF
TGTGCCAGCAGCTTAGAGCTAAGCGGGAGAAATGAGCAGTTCTTC
>TRBJ1-3|NA|TRBV7-8|NA
CASSLLSIADLFSGNTIYF
TGTGCCAGCAGCTTATTATCTATCGCCGATCTCTTCTCTGGGAACACCATATATTTT
>TRBJ2-5|TRBD2|TRBV4-2|NA
CASSQPGLAEETQYF
TGTGCCAGCAGCCAACCTGGACTAGCGGAAGAGACCCAGTACTTC
>TRBJ2-1|TRBD1|TRBV25-1|NA
CASSDIWTGLSNEQFF
TGTGCCAGCAGTGATATTTGGACAGGGTTGAGCAATGAGCAGTTCTTC
>TRBJ2-7|TRBD2|TRBV12-3/TRBV12-4|NA
CASSPGTSEQYF
TGTGCCAGCAGTCCCGGGACTAGCGAGCAGTACTTC
>TRBJ2-2|TRBD2|TRBV4-1|NA
CASSQETSGVTGELFF
TGCGCCAGCAGCCAAGAAACTAGCGGGGTCACCGGGGAGCTGTTTTTT
>TRBJ2-1|NA|TRBV7-9|few
CASSLAGQDNEQFF
TGTGCCAGCAGCTTAGCGGGACAAGACAATGAGCAGTTCTTC
>TRBJ2-2|NA|TRBV5-4|NA
CASSLAGLNTGELFF
TGTGCCAGCAGCTTGGCGGGATTAAACACCGGGGAGCTGTTTTTT
>TRBJ2-1|NA|TRBV15|NA
CATSRGVDYNEQFF
TGTGCCACCAGCAGAGGGGTAGACTACAATGAGCAGTTCTTC
>TRBJ2-6|TRBD1|TRBV18|NA
CASSPPGQQLSGANVLTF
TGTGCCAGCTCACCACCGGGACAGCAGCTTTCTGGGGCCAACGTCCTGACTTTC
>TRBJ1-1|NA|TRBV5-4|few
CASRPVEGAEAFF
TGTGCCAGCAGGCCCGTTGAGGGAGCTGAAGCTTTCTTT
>TRBJ1-2|TRBD1|TRBV5-6|NA
CASSEGPGTGGTDYGYTF
TGTGCCAGCAGCGAGGGACCGGGGACAGGGGGAACGGACTATGGCTACACCTTC
>TRBJ2-7|NA|TRBV10-3|NA
CAITQGTPYEQYF
TGTGCCATCACCCAAGGGACGCCCTACGAGCAGTACTTC
>TRBJ1-2|TRBD1|TRBV12-3/TRBV12-4|NA
CASSLRTGEGYTF
TGTGCCAGCAGTTTACGGACAGGGGAAGGCTACACCTTC
>TRBJ2-7|NA|TRBV28|NA
CATYHTAGQIFYEQYF
TGTGCCACCTACCATACCGCGGGACAGATATTCTACGAGCAGTACTTC
>TRBJ1-2|TRBD1|TRBV5-4|NA
CASSLETGKYGYTF
TGTGCCAGCAGCTTGGAGACAGGGAAGTATGGCTACACCTTC
>TRBJ1-6|NA|TRBV5-4|once
CASSLGDTALSPLHF
TGTGCCAGCAGCTTGGGGGACACCGCGCTTTCACCCCTCCACTTT
>TRBJ1-6|NA|TRBV30|once
CAWSQGESSPLHF
TGTGCCTGGTCCCAGGGCGAAAGTTCACCCCTCCACTTT
>TRBJ2-7|TRBD1|TRBV5-4|few
CASSSAGTGDSYEQYF
TGTGCCAGCAGCTCAGCCGGGACAGGGGACTCCTACGAGCAGTACTTC
>TRBJ1-1|NA|TRBV6-5|NA
CASSYGLLNTEAFF
TGTGCCAGCAGTTACGGGCTTTTGAACACTGAAGCTTTCTTT
>TRBJ2-7|NA|TRBV19|NA
CASSWTPYEQYF
TGTGCCAGTAGTTGGACACCCTACGAGCAGTACTTC
>TRBJ2-3|NA|TRBV7-9|NA
CASSLEASADTQYF
TGTGCCAGCAGCTTAGAGGCTAGCGCAGATACGCAGTATTTT
>TRBJ1-1|NA|TRBV9|once
CASAGAEAFF
TGTGCCAGCGCGGGGGCAGAGGCTTTCTTT
>TRBJ1-5|TRBD1|TRBV19|NA
CASSARGPDRGRYGNQPQHF
TGTGCCAGTAGTGCAAGGGGGCCGGACAGGGGGCGTTATGGCAATCAGCCCCAGCATTTT
>TRBJ1-2|NA|TRBV19|NA
CASSTSGANPYGYTF
TGTGCCAGTAGTACTTCGGGGGCGAACCCCTATGGCTACACCTTC
>TRBJ2-7|TRBD2|TRBV18|once
CASSLSGTRPYEQYF
TGTGCCAGCTCACTTTCCGGGACTAGGCCCTACGAGCAGTACTTC
>TRBJ1-1|NA|TRBV25-1|NA
CASTGTGGGAFF
TGTGCCAGCACCGGGACGGGCGGCGGAGCTTTCTTT
>TRBJ1-2|NA|TRBV6-4|NA
CASSHNIQGTYGYTF
TGTGCCAGCAGTCACAATATCCAGGGGACCTATGGCTACACCTTC
>TRBJ1-2|TRBD1|TRBV5-1|NA
CASSSDRVGGYTF
TGCGCCAGCAGCTCAGACAGGGTCGGCGGCTACACCTTC
>TRBJ1-2|NA|TRBV19|many
CASSLIGYGYTF
TGTGCCAGTAGTCTCATTGGCTATGGCTACACCTTC
>TRBJ2-5|NA|TRBV5-1|NA
CASSPQGGKETQYF
TGCGCCAGCAGCCCACAGGGTGGAAAAGAGACCCAGTACTTC
>TRBJ2-7|TRBD1|TRBV5-1|NA
CASSQGALYEQYF
TGCGCCAGTTCACAGGGGGCCCTCTACGAGCAGTACTTC
>TRBJ2-7|NA|TRBV7-9|NA
CASSPIGSYEQYF
TGTGCCAGCAGCCCAATAGGGTCCTACGAGCAGTACTTC
>TRBJ1-2|TRBD1|TRBV27|NA
CASSQGQGAYGYTF
TGTGCCAGCAGTCAGGGACAGGGTGCCTATGGCTACACCTTC
>TRBJ2-7|NA|TRBV3-1/TRBV3-2|NA
CASSFTDGYEQYF
TGTGCCAGCAGCTTTACGGACGGTTACGAGCAGTACTTC
>TRBJ2-6|NA|TRBV9|NA
CASSVAAGSSGANVLTF
TGTGCCAGCAGCGTAGCGGCGGGGAGCTCTGGGGCCAACGTCCTGACTTTC
>TRBJ1-5|NA|TRBV19|few
CASSISFTGSNQPQHF
TGTGCCAGTAGTATTAGTTTCACGGGGAGTAATCAGCCCCAGCATTTT
>TRBJ2-1|NA|TRBV5-1|NA
CASSLGGKTNEQFF
TGCGCCAGCAGCTTGGGAGGCAAAACAAATGAGCAGTTCTTC
>TRBJ2-2|NA|TRBV5-1|NA
CASSLGAENTGELFF
TGCGCCAGCAGCTTGGGGGCAGAGAACACCGGGGAGCTGTTTTTT
>TRBJ1-3|TRBD1|TRBV7-2|NA
CASSLEGARGNTIYF
TGTGCCAGCAGCTTAGAGGGGGCGAGAGGAAACACCATATATTTT
>TRBJ1-1|TRBD1|TRBV6-5|NA
CASRTVQGMDTEAFF
TGTGCCAGCAGAACTGTACAGGGGATGGACACTGAAGCTTTCTTT
>TRBJ1-3|TRBD1|TRBV9|once
CASSLLPGTGAGNTIYF
TGTGCCAGCAGCCTACTACCCGGGACAGGGGCCGGAAACACCATATATTTT
>TRBJ1-2|NA|TRBV30|NA
CAWSVGEATSYTF
TGTGCCTGGAGTGTAGGGGAGGCAACGAGCTACACCTTC
>TRBJ1-1|NA|TRBV15|NA
CATSRGTGITEAFF
TGTGCCACCAGCAGAGGAACGGGGATCACTGAAGCTTTCTTT
>TRBJ2-7|NA|TRBV21-1|NA
CASSKAELAVYEQYF
TGTGCCAGCAGCAAAGCGGAGCTAGCCGTCTACGAGCAGTACTTC
>TRBJ1-1|NA|TRBV27|NA
CASSLSGLVNTEAFF
TGTGCCAGCAGTTTATCTGGACTCGTGAACACTGAAGCTTTCTTT
>TRBJ1-1|NA|TRBV11-1|NA
CASSLLGTEAFF
TGTGCCAGCAGCTTACTGGGGACAGAAGCTTTCTTT
>TRBJ1-1|NA|TRBV7-8|NA
CASSLSYRIGGQGLEAFF
TGTGCCAGCAGCTTATCTTACAGGATAGGGGGGCAGGGGCTAGAGGCTTTCTTT
>TRBJ1-3|NA|TRBV5-4|once
CASSPAGRISGNTIYF
TGTGCCAGCAGCCCCGCGGGACGGATCTCTGGAAACACCATATATTTT
>TRBJ1-2|NA|TRBV19|NA
CASSIRGESDYGYTF
TGTGCCAGTAGTATACGGGGAGAAAGCGACTATGGCTACACCTTC